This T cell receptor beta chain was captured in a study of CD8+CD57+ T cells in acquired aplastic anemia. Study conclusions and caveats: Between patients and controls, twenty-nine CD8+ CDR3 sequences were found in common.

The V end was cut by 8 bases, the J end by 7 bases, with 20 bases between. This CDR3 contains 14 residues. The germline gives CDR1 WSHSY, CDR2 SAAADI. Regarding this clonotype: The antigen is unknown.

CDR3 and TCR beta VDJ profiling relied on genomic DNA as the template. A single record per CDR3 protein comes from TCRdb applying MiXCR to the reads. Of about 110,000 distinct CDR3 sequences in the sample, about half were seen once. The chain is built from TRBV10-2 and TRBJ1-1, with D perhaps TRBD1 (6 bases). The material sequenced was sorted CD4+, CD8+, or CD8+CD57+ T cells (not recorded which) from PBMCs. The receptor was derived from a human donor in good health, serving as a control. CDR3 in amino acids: CASEDDRRNGEAFF. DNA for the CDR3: TGCGCCAGCGAGGACGACAGGAGAAATGGTGAAGCTTTCTTT.